This passage covers 30 T cell receptor beta chains from one sample sequenced in a study of control samples from healthy donors and cancer patients. Libraries were prepared by immunoSEQ multiplex PCR; TCRdb keeps only in-frame clonotypes and omits some of them. The data show 80,000 or so clones, around 92% seen once. Sequencing was performed on blood. These receptors were collected from a man between 50 and 59 years old in good health.

The chain has TRBV20-1 and TRBJ2-1; D is undetermined. The CDR3 has 11 residues. CDR1 is DFQATT, CDR2 SNEGSKA, per germline (reference sequence). V shed 6 bases and J shed 5 bases, with 8 bases lying between them. The CDR3 loop is CSAQDNNEQFF. As DNA, the CDR3 is TGCAGTGCCCAAGACAACAATGAGCAGTTCTTC.

The chain has TRBV27 and TRBJ1-5; D ambiguous. Looked up from germline, CDR1 is MNHEY and CDR2 is SMNVEV (reference sequence). Trimming pared 3 bases from V and 8 bases from J, leaving 14 bases between. The CDR3 is made up of 14 amino acids. Here the CDR3 DNA reads TGTGCCAGCAGTTTGGTTGGAGTCGGGAAGCCCCAGCATTTT. Translated, it gives CASSLVGVGKPQHF.

This clone was found once. The V gene is TRBV27, the J gene TRBJ2-1; D is unresolved. Trimming took 2 bases from V and 10 from J, leaving 9 bases between them. Per germline, CDR1 MNHEY and CDR2 SMNVEV (reference sequence). CDR3 length equals 12 residues. The CDR3 DNA sequence: TGTGCCAGCAGTTTAGGACCGCACGAGCAGTTCTTC. As protein: CASSLGPHEQFF.

This rearrangement joins TRBV5-1 to TRBJ1-2, with D possibly TRBD1 on 5 matching bases. V was pared by 0 bases and J by 6 bases, with 21 bases between. The CDR3 loop spans 17 amino acids. Germline V gene lookup returns CDR1 SGHRS and CDR2 YFSETQ. DNA for the CDR3: TGCGCCAGCAGCTTGGAACTTTCCGGGACCTGGAGCCATGGCTACACCTTC. Protein product: CASSLELSGTWSHGYTF.

This clone was counted once. CDR3 protein: CASSPLGQIQRSEQYF. The CDR3 DNA is TGTGCCAGCTCCCCCCTTGGACAGATTCAAAGGAGCGAGCAGTACTTC. The chain is built from TRBV18 and TRBJ2-7; D perhaps matches TRBD1 (6 bases). In germline, CDR1 is KGHSH, CDR2 LQKENI. Trimming took 6 bases from V and 6 from J, leaving 24 bases between them. The CDR3 has 16 residues.

V gene TRBV6-5 combines with J gene TRBJ1-3; D is unclear. Germline assignment: CDR1 MNHEY and CDR2 SVGAGI. CDR3 size: 11 residues. With 6 bases removed from V and 7 bases from J, the gap between germline ends came to 7 bases. The CDR3 loop reads CASSRGNTIYF. CDR3 DNA sequence: TGTGCCAGCAGCCGCGGTAACACCATATATTTT.

CDR3 amino acids: CASKEAGNQPQHF. Written as DNA, the CDR3 is TGTGCCAGCAAAGAGGCAGGCAATCAGCCCCAGCATTTT. The gene calls are TRBV6-5 and TRBJ1-5; the D is unclear. The CDR3 is 13 amino acids. Germline loops: CDR1 MNHEY, CDR2 SVGAGI. With 7 bases removed from V and 2 bases from J, the gap between germline ends came to 9 bases.

The CDR3 DNA is TGTGCCAGCAGCTTAGGGGACAGGGTTAATGAGCAGTTCTTC. This encodes CASSLGDRVNEQFF. This sequence joins TRBV7-8 and TRBJ2-1; 9 positions agree with TRBD1. Germline CDR1 reads SGHVS; CDR2 reads FQNEAQ. Trimming removed 1 base from V and 7 bases from J; junction bases left unmatched: 2. This CDR3 comprises 14 residues.

The chain links TRBV29-1 to TRBJ1-2, with D maybe TRBD1 (6 bases). Germline CDR1 is SQVTM and CDR2 is ANQGSEA. The CDR3 is made up of 13 amino acids. The ends were cut back, 6 bases at V and 4 bases at J, with 15 bases in the middle. In nucleotides, the CDR3 is TGCAGCGTCGTTATGCTGACAGGCTATGGCTACACCTTC. Translation gives CSVVMLTGYGYTF.

The gene calls are TRBV18 and TRBJ1-5; 9 nucleotides line up with TRBD1. With V trimmed by 4 bases and J by 3 bases, 7 bases remained unmatched. Germline loops: CDR1 KGHSH, CDR2 LQKENI. This CDR3 is 16 amino acids long. The CDR3 is CASSLGTGSTNQPQHF. DNA of the CDR3: TGTGCCAGCTCACTTGGGACAGGGTCTACCAATCAGCCCCAGCATTTT. The full variable domain, rest sourced from reference TRBV18 and TRBJ1-5, is NAGVMQNPRHLVRRRGQEARLRCSPMKGHSHVYWYRQLPEEGLKFMVYLQKENIIDESGMPKERFSAEFPKEGPSILRIQQVVRGDSAAYFCASSLGTGSTNQPQHFGDGTRLSIL.

This rearrangement joins TRBV12-3 or TRBV12-4 to TRBJ2-7, with 9 bases fitting TRBD1. J gave up 3 bases and V 6 bases, and 3 bases lay outside the gene matches. CDR3 length equals 13 residues. The CDR3 nucleotides read TGTGCCAGCAGGAGGACAGGGGTCTACGAGCAGTACTTC. This gives the protein CASRRTGVYEQYF.

The rearrangement links TRBV28 to TRBJ1-5, with no clear D. This CDR3 spans 14 amino acids. V lost 7 bases, J lost 2 bases, and 12 bases lay in between. Germline-derived CDR1 and CDR2 are MDHEN and SYDVKM. CDR3 residues: CASKEGAGNQPQHF. The CDR3 bases are TGTGCCAGCAAGGAGGGCGCGGGCAATCAGCCCCAGCATTTT.

The chain couples TRBV5-1 to TRBJ1-4; TRBD1 might be the D (5 bases). V was pared by 4 bases and J by 8 bases, with 15 bases between. The CDR3 length is 14 residues. Germline-derived CDR1 and CDR2 are SGHRS and YFSETQ. The CDR3 is CASSPGGVGEKLFF. CDR3 in DNA: TGCGCCAGCAGCCCCGGAGGGGTGGGGGAAAAACTGTTTTTT.

The gene calls are TRBV5-1 and TRBJ1-1; perhaps TRBD1 as D (5 bases). In germline, CDR1 is SGHRS, CDR2 YFSETQ. Trimming left V 2 bases short and J 8 bases short, with 13 bases between. This CDR3 is 13 amino acids long. The CDR3 region is CASSFYQGVEAFF. As DNA, the CDR3 is TGCGCCAGCAGCTTTTACCAGGGAGTCGAAGCTTTCTTT.

V and J are TRBV15 and TRBJ1-6; a possible D gene is TRBD1 (5 bases). The CDR3 runs 17 residues. Per germline, CDR1 LNHNV and CDR2 YYDKDF (reference sequence). Trimming took off 0 bases at V and 8 bases at J, with 17 bases between the two ends. This CDR3 reads CATSRDLTPGSHSPLHF. The DNA for the CDR3 is TGTGCCACCAGCAGAGATTTGACGCCAGGGAGTCATTCACCCCTCCACTTT.

This chain connects TRBV30 to TRBJ1-4; a weak D match, TRBD1 (6 bases). This CDR3 has 11 amino acids. Germline CDR1 is GTSNPN and CDR2 is SVGIG (reference sequence). Between the trimmed V and J ends, which lost 5 bases and 8 bases, there was a span of 9 bases. The CDR3 loop is CAWDRNEKLFF. In nucleotides, the CDR3 is TGTGCCTGGGACAGGAACGAAAAACTGTTTTTT.

The chain has TRBV7-2 and TRBJ2-2, with a possible D match to TRBD2 (6 bases). Germline V gene data show CDR1 as SGHTA and CDR2 as FQGNSA. This CDR3 has 15 amino acids. Trimming shortened V by 3 bases and J by 9 bases, and 17 bases separated the two germline ends. This chain's CDR3 is CASSFYPGEPRELFF. The DNA for the CDR3 is TGTGCCAGCAGCTTCTACCCGGGGGAGCCTCGGGAGCTGTTTTTT.

This chain connects TRBV5-4 to TRBJ1-4, with D uncertain. V was pared by 4 bases and J by 14 bases, with 18 bases between. This CDR3 comprises 13 residues. Germline V CDR1 and CDR2: SGHNT, YYREEE (reference sequence). CDR3 amino acids: CASSTASSIGLFF. CDR3 DNA: TGTGCCAGCAGCACCGCATCGTCGATTGGGCTGTTTTTT. The full variable domain, its missing parts supplied by reference TRBV5-4 and TRBJ1-4, is ETGVTQSPTHLIKTRGQQVTLRCSSQSGHNTVSWYQQALGQGPQFIFQYYREEENGRGNFPPRFSGLQFPNYSSELNVNALELDDSALYLCASSTASSIGLFFGSGTQLSVL.

J is TRBJ1-1 and V is TRBV2; 8 nucleotides agree with TRBD1. The CDR3 is 16 residues long. Losses at the gene ends were 2 bases for V and 1 base for J; bases not matched to a gene: 6. Per germline, CDR1 SNHLY and CDR2 FYNNEI. The CDR3 sequence is CASSEWGQDPNTEAFF. The CDR3 DNA reads as TGTGCCAGCAGTGAATGGGGACAGGACCCGAACACTGAAGCTTTCTTT.

The chain couples TRBV15 to TRBJ2-5; unclear D gene. Germline CDR1 LNHNV, CDR2 YYDKDF (reference sequence). This CDR3 has 13 residues. V lost 0 bases, J lost 3 bases, and 5 bases lay in between. CDR3 amino acids: CATSRDSEETQYF. The CDR3 DNA sequence: TGTGCCACCAGCAGAGATAGTGAAGAGACCCAGTACTTC. Using reference TRBV15 and TRBJ2-5 for the parts outside the CDR3, the full variable domain is DAMVIQNPRYQVTQFGKPVTLSCSQTLNHNVMYWYQQKSSQAPKLLFHYYDKDFNNEADTPDNFQSRRPNTSFCFLDIRSPGLGDTAMYLCATSRDSEETQYFGPGTRLLVL.

V usage is TRBV9 and J usage is TRBJ2-7; unclear D gene. In germline, CDR1 is SGDLS, CDR2 YYNGEE. Trimming removed 0 bases from V and 2 bases from J, with 12 bases in between. The CDR3 is 15 residues long. This CDR3 is CASSVGKGPTYEQYF. CDR3 coding DNA: TGTGCCAGCAGCGTAGGTAAAGGCCCGACCTACGAGCAGTACTTC. Full variable domain (outside the CDR3, taken from reference TRBV9 and TRBJ2-7): DSGVTQTPKHLITATGQRVTLRCSPRSGDLSVYWYQQSLDQGLQFLIQYYNGEERAKGNILERFSAQQFPDLHSELNLSSLELGDSALYFCASSVGKGPTYEQYFGPGTRLTVT.

J is TRBJ1-2 and V is TRBV29-1, with D tentatively TRBD1 (5 bases). Between the trimmed V and J ends, which lost 6 bases and 5 bases, there was a span of 13 bases. CDR3 length: 12 residues. CDR1 and CDR2 (germline): SQVTM, ANQGSEA. The chain's CDR3 is CSVGTELYGYTF. The CDR3, as DNA: TGCAGCGTCGGGACGGAGCTATATGGCTACACCTTC.

The chain recombines TRBV5-4 with TRBJ2-5; no reliable D call. The germline V gene encodes CDR1 SGHNT and CDR2 YYREEE (reference sequence). The V end was cut by 2 bases, the J end by 1 base, with 0 bases between. CDR3 length equals 11 residues. The DNA for the CDR3 is TGTGCCAGCAGCTTCCAAGAGACCCAGTACTTC. This encodes CASSFQETQYF.

The chain carries TRBV4-1 and TRBJ2-2; D perhaps matches TRBD2 (5 bases). This CDR3 contains 17 residues. Germline V CDR1 and CDR2: MGHRA, YSYEKL. Trimming cost V 0 bases and J 6 bases, with 17 bases left between them. The CDR3 nucleotides are TGCGCCAGCAGCCAAGACCCGGGGTTGGCGCAGGCCGGGGAGCTGTTTTTT. This gives the protein CASSQDPGLAQAGELFF.

The V call is TRBV3-1 (or the pseudogene TRBV3-2), the J call TRBJ1-4; D ambiguous. The CDR3 runs 16 residues. The V end lost 8 bases, the J end lost 0 bases, and 16 bases lay between the germline ends. Looked up from germline, CDR1 is LGHDT and CDR2 is YNNKEL (reference sequence). CDR3: CASGKGWRATNEKLFF. DNA of the CDR3: TGTGCCAGCGGCAAGGGTTGGAGGGCAACTAATGAAAAACTGTTTTTT.

This clone has a handful of counts. The rearrangement links TRBV7-2 to TRBJ2-4, with 10 nucleotides matching TRBD2. Germline trimming cut 5 bases from V and 15 bases from J; bases unmatched to any gene: 19. This CDR3 contains 16 residues. Per the germline V gene, CDR1 is SGHTA and CDR2 is FQGNSA. In DNA, the CDR3 is TGTGCCAGCAGCGGTTCACCCGGGGTAGCGGGGGGTCTAGGGTACTTC. Translation gives CASSGSPGVAGGLGYF.

J is TRBJ1-1 and V is TRBV5-1; D remains ambiguous. CDR3 size: 13 residues. Germline V lookup: CDR1 SGHRS, CDR2 YFSETQ. Between the trimmed V and J ends, which lost 1 base and 1 base, there was a span of 5 bases. For the CDR3, the DNA is TGCGCCAGCAGCTTGACTCCGAACACTGAAGCTTTCTTT. Residues: CASSLTPNTEAFF.

The gene calls are TRBV19 and TRBJ1-5; possible D gene TRBD1, 5 bases. Per germline, CDR1 LNHDA and CDR2 SQIVND (reference sequence). The ends were cut back, 3 bases at V and 0 bases at J, with 15 bases in the middle. The length of the CDR3 is 17 residues. The chain's CDR3 is CASSIGAGSLSNQPQHF. The CDR3 DNA is TGTGCCAGTAGTATCGGGGCCGGATCCCTTAGCAATCAGCCCCAGCATTTT.

This clone was detected only a few times. The chain combines TRBV6-5 with TRBJ1-3; D unclear. CDR3 length: 11 amino acids. Germline V CDR1 and CDR2: MNHEY, SVGAGI. The V gene lost 2 bases and the J gene lost 4 bases, with 0 bases spanning the gap. The CDR3, as DNA: TGTGCCAGCAGTTACGGAAACACCATATATTTT. It encodes CASSYGNTIYF.

The DNA for the CDR3 is TGTGCCAGCCAGACAGGGGCCGGTTCACCCCTCCACTTT. It is translated as CASQTGAGSPLHF. The chain is built from TRBV27 and TRBJ1-6; TRBD1 matches at 8 bases. Germline lookup yields CDR1 MNHEY and CDR2 SMNVEV (reference sequence). The CDR3 loop spans 13 amino acids. V shed 8 bases and J 9 bases; nucleotides not matched to a gene: 6.